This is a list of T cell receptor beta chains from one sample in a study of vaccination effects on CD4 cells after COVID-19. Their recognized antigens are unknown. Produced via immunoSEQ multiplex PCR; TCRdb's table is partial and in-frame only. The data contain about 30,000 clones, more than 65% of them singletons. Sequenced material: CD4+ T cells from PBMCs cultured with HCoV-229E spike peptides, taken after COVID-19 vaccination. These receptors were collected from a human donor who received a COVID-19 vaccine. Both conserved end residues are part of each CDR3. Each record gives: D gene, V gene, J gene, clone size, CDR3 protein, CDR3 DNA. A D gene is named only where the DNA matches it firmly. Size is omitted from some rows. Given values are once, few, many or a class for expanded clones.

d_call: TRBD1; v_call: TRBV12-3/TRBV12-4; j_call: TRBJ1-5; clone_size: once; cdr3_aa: CASRGQLNQPQHF; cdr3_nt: TGTGCCAGCAGGGGACAGCTAAATCAGCCCCAGCATTTT
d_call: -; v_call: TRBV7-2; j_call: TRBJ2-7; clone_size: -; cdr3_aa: CASSSYGGYEQYF; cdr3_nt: TGTGCCAGCAGCTCCTACGGGGGCTACGAGCAGTACTTC
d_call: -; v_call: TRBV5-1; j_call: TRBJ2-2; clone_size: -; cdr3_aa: CASSSRVDTGELFF; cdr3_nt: TGCGCCAGCAGCTCCAGGGTTGACACCGGGGAGCTGTTTTTT
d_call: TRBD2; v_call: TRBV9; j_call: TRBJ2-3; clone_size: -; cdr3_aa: CASSPGTSGVTDTQYF; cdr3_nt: TGTGCCAGCAGCCCAGGGACTAGCGGGGTGACAGATACGCAGTATTTT
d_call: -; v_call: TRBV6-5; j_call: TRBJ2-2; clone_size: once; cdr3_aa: CASSYGRNTGELFF; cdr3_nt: TGTGCCAGCAGTTATGGGCGCAACACCGGGGAGCTGTTTTTT
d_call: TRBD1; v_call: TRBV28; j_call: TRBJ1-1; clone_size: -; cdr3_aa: CASSLSQGAGGNTEAFF; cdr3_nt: TGTGCCAGCAGTTTAAGTCAGGGGGCAGGTGGGAACACTGAAGCTTTCTTT
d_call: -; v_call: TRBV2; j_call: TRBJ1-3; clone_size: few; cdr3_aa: CASSEPRSGNTIYF; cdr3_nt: TGTGCCAGCAGTGAGCCTCGTTCTGGAAACACCATATATTTT
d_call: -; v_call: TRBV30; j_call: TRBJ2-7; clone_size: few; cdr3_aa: CAGGTGDF; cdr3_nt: TGTGCCGGGGGGACGGGGGACTTC
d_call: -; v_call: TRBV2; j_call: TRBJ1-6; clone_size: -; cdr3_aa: CASTRRDIQLAPLHF; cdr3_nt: TGTGCCAGCACTCGCCGGGACATCCAATTGGCACCCCTCCACTTT
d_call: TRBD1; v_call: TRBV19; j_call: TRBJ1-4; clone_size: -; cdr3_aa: CASSDPGQGREKLFF; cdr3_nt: TGTGCCAGTAGTGACCCGGGACAGGGGAGGGAAAAACTGTTTTTT
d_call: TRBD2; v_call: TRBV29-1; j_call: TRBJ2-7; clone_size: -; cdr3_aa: CSASSGGPSYEQYF; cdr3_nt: TGCAGCGCGTCTAGCGGGGGGCCCTCCTACGAGCAGTACTTC
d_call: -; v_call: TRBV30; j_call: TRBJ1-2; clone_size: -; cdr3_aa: CAWTPQGYGYTF; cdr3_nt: TGTGCCTGGACACCTCAGGGCTATGGCTACACCTTC
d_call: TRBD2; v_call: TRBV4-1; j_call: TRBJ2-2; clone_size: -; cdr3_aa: CASSQAGLAGVGTGELFF; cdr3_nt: TGCGCCAGCAGCCAAGCCGGACTAGCGGGAGTAGGCACCGGGGAGCTGTTTTTT
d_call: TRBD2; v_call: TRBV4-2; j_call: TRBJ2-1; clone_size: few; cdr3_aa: CASSQVHTSGVSSYNEQFF; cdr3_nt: TGTGCCAGCAGCCAAGTCCACACTAGCGGGGTCAGCTCCTACAATGAGCAGTTCTTC
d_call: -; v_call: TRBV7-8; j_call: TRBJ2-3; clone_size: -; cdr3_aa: CASSSLRGTDTQYF; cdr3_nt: TGTGCCAGCAGCTCCCTACGGGGTACAGATACGCAGTATTTT
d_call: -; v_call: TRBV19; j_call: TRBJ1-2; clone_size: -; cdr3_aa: CASSILGPPPHTF; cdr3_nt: TGTGCCAGTAGTATTCTTGGGCCACCACCGCACACCTTC
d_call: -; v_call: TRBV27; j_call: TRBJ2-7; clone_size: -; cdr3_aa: CASSLGAAILYEQYF; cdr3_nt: TGTGCCAGCAGTTTAGGGGCCGCGATACTTTACGAGCAGTACTTC
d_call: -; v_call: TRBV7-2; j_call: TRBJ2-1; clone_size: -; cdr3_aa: CASSLQGHRGNEQFF; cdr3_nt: TGTGCCAGCAGCTTACAAGGTCATCGGGGGAATGAGCAGTTCTTC
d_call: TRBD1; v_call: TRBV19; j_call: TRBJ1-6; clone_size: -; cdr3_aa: CASSRQAGQGGNSPLHF; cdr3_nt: TGTGCCAGTAGTCGACAAGCGGGACAGGGAGGCAATTCACCCCTCCACTTT
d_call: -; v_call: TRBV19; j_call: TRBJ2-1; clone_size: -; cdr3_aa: CASSSDRTYNEQFF; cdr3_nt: TGTGCCAGTAGTAGCGATAGGACCTACAATGAGCAGTTCTTC
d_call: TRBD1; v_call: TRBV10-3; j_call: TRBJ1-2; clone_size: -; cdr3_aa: CAISETGQGYGYTF; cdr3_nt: TGTGCCATCAGTGAGACGGGACAGGGCTACGGCTACACCTTC
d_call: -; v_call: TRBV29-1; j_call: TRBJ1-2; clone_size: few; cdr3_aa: CSVVVDIYGYTF; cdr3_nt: TGCAGCGTTGTGGTTGATATCTATGGCTACACCTTC